The 28 T cell receptor beta chains below were found in one sample sequenced in a study of shared clonotypes between healthy human individuals (dated by TCRdb to the early 2020s). Preparation of the library involved the immunoSEQ multiplex PCR assay. Imported from immuneACCESS, the table was reduced by TCRdb to in-frame sequences with V and J called. These copies leave out some clones; in studies compared against another copy, an unresolved V gene accounts for under half, and the cause of the remainder is not known. The sample includes more than 2 million clones, with less than 95% observed a single time. Roughly 1% of the sample goes to the ten largest clones. CD8 naive samples were CD45RO-negative cells positively selected for CCR7, giving a CD45RA+CCR7+ population that excluded TemRA cells. The sequenced sample consisted of naive CD8+ T cells sorted from blood. This specimen's cell subset or site label, interpreted: CD45RA+CCR7+. The origin of the receptors is a man aged 18 to 30 in good health.

The V gene is TRBV2, the J gene TRBJ2-1; D is possibly TRBD1 or TRBD2 (5 bases each). The CDR3 runs 16 residues. The V end was cut by 0 bases, the J end by 1 base, with 10 bases between. Germline V gene lookup returns CDR1 SNHLY and CDR2 FYNNEI. The DNA of the CDR3 is TGTGCCAGCAGTGAAGCGCTCTGGGGGTCCTACAATGAGCAGTTCTTC. Its protein is CASSEALWGSYNEQFF.

This clone came up once. Additional DNA sequences in this sample encode the identical CDR3. V and J are TRBV6-1 and TRBJ2-7; tentative D call: TRBD1 (6 bases). The CDR3 sequence is 14 residues long. The germline V and J ends were trimmed by 0 bases and 2 bases, with 8 bases remaining between them. In germline, CDR1 is MNHNS, CDR2 SASEGT. DNA of the CDR3: TGTGCCAGCAGTGAAGCGTGGGGGCCCTACGAGCAGTACTTC. Encoded protein: CASSEAWGPYEQYF.

The chain is built from TRBV4-1 and TRBJ2-7; D possibly matches TRBD1 or TRBD2 (5 bases each). V was pared by 2 bases and J by 7 bases, with 9 bases between. This CDR3 comprises 12 residues. Germline V gives CDR1 MGHRA, CDR2 YSYEKL. In DNA form, the CDR3 reads TGCGCCAGCAGCCAAAACGAGGGGGAGCAGTACTTC. Protein sequence: CASSQNEGEQYF.

This clone was recorded many times. V and J are TRBV30 and TRBJ1-2, with D maybe TRBD1 (5 bases). The CDR3 consists of 12 residues. Germline V gene data show CDR1 as GTSNPN and CDR2 as SVGIG (reference sequence). V was cut by 3 bases and J by 8 bases, with 13 bases left in between. In nucleotides, the CDR3 is TGTGCCTGGAGCGACAGAGGTGCCGGCTACACCTTC. Translation: CAWSDRGAGYTF.

The chain links TRBV5-6 to TRBJ2-7; tentative D call: TRBD1 (6 bases). The CDR3 covers 15 residues. Trimming pared 1 base from V and 3 bases from J, leaving 14 bases between. The germline V gene has CDR1 SGHDT and CDR2 YYEEEE. The CDR3 loop is CASSLRQVNNYEQYF. CDR3 nucleotides: TGTGCCAGCAGCTTGCGACAGGTTAATAACTACGAGCAGTACTTC.

On this clone itself: This same CDR3 is encoded by further DNA sequences in the sample. J is TRBJ2-7 and V is TRBV15; D might be TRBD1 or TRBD2, each matching 5 bases. CDR1 is LNHNV and CDR2 is YYDKDF in the germline V gene (reference sequence). Trimming shortened V by 0 bases and J by 0 bases, and 9 bases separated the two germline ends. This CDR3 is 15 amino acids long. For the CDR3, the DNA is TGTGCCACCAGCAGAGATCGGGGCAGCTCCTACGAGCAGTACTTC. It is translated as CATSRDRGSSYEQYF.

The chain couples TRBV5-4 to TRBJ2-1, with 8 bases matching TRBD1. This CDR3 contains 16 residues. V was clipped by 4 bases and J by 7 bases; unmatched bases: 13. Germline V lookup: CDR1 SGHNT, CDR2 YYREEE (reference sequence). CDR3 nucleotides: TGTGCCAGCAGCGACCTACAGGGGGAGGCTTGGAATGAGCAGTTCTTC. It codes for CASSDLQGEAWNEQFF.

Comments on this clone: Other DNA sequences in the sample encode the same CDR3. V and J are TRBV30 and TRBJ1-1; D ambiguous. The germline V gene encodes CDR1 GTSNPN and CDR2 SVGIG (reference sequence). This CDR3 region has 11 residues. Trimming removed 0 bases at V and 5 bases at J, with 4 bases between. CDR3 region: CAWSVGTEAFF. The CDR3 nucleotides read TGTGCCTGGAGTGTGGGAACTGAAGCTTTCTTT.

A note on this clone: An end of the junction differs from the germline gene, which may be a read error. Other nucleotide sequences in the sample specify the same CDR3. The chain uses TRBV27 and TRBJ2-3; tentatively, D is TRBD2 (5 bases). This CDR3 is 14 amino acids long. Germline V gene lookup returns CDR1 MNHEY and CDR2 SMNVEV (reference sequence). The CDR3 DNA sequence: TGTGCCAGCAGTTTAGGGTCTAGCATAGATACGCAGTATTTT. Amino acids: CASSLGSSIDTQYF.

The gene calls are TRBV7-6 and TRBJ2-2; D possibly corresponds to TRBD2 (5 bases). The CDR3 spans 16 residues. The V end lost 4 bases, the J end lost 8 bases, and 20 bases lay between the germline ends. CDR1 SGHVS and CDR2 FNYEAQ come from the germline V gene. The CDR3 DNA reads as TGTGCCAGCAGCTCATCCGCCCTTGGACGGGGAGGGGAGCTGTTTTTT. Its protein product is CASSSSALGRGGELFF.

V gene TRBV5-4 combines with J gene TRBJ2-7; no definite D call. V lost 2 bases and J lost 6, with 12 bases in between. The V gene's germline CDR1 is SGHNT and CDR2 YYREEE (reference sequence). The CDR3 extends over 13 amino acids. The CDR3: CASSFPGMGEQYF. The CDR3 DNA sequence: TGTGCCAGCAGCTTTCCAGGTATGGGCGAGCAGTACTTC.

The chain recombines TRBV5-1 with TRBJ2-5; 11 bases are a match to TRBD2. After removal of 0 bases from V and 4 bases from J, the junction contained 17 bases not matched to a gene. In germline, CDR1 is SGHRS, CDR2 YFSETQ. This CDR3 comprises 20 residues. CDR3 residues: CASSLVLAGGPERPPETQYF. The CDR3 nucleotides are TGCGCCAGCAGCTTGGTGCTAGCGGGGGGCCCCGAGAGGCCCCCAGAGACCCAGTACTTC.

The V call is TRBV12-5, the J call TRBJ2-7; 10 bases agree with TRBD1. This CDR3 comprises 16 residues. With 6 bases clipped from V and 3 bases from J, the junction kept 11 bases outside the gene matches. Germline CDR1 reads LGHNT; CDR2 reads FRNRAP. CDR3: CASGLAPGQGNYEQYF. The CDR3 DNA sequence: TGTGCTAGTGGACTCGCCCCGGGACAGGGGAACTACGAGCAGTACTTC.

The chain uses TRBV12-5 and TRBJ2-3; D not certain. Germline V gives CDR1 LGHNT, CDR2 FRNRAP. The CDR3 is 14 residues long. Trimming took 8 bases from V and 2 from J, leaving 14 bases between them. CDR3 nucleotide sequence: TGTGCTAGTAGCCTGAATATGATCACAGATACGCAGTATTTT. This sequence encodes CASSLNMITDTQYF.

This rearrangement joins TRBV18 to TRBJ2-7, with D maybe TRBD1 (6 bases). V shed 5 bases and J shed 1 base, with 12 bases lying between them. The CDR3 is 14 amino acids. Per germline, CDR1 KGHSH and CDR2 LQKENI. This CDR3 is CASSEQGLSYEQYF. In DNA, the CDR3 is TGTGCCAGCTCAGAACAGGGTCTGTCCTACGAGCAGTACTTC.

As to this clone: Compared with germline, one end of the junction differs, possibly owing to a read error. The CDR3, as DNA: TGTGCCACCAGGAGAGGTGGAGGGCCAGGGCTGGAAGGAGGCTATGGCTACACCTTC. Translating gives CATRRGGGPGLEGGYGYTF. The chain employs TRBV15 and TRBJ1-2, with D tentatively TRBD1 (5 bases). The CDR3 has 19 amino acids. Germline V gene lookup returns CDR1 LNHNV and CDR2 YYDKDF (reference sequence).

A single count supports this clone. Other DNA sequences in the sample encode the same CDR3. The chain couples TRBV11-2 to TRBJ2-5; D call uncertain. Germline lookup yields CDR1 SGHAT and CDR2 FQNNGV. This CDR3 comprises 12 residues. Trimming left V 3 bases short and J 1 base short, with 3 bases between. The CDR3 loop is CASSLIQETQYF. The DNA for the CDR3 is TGTGCCAGCAGCTTGATCCAAGAGACCCAGTACTTC.

The chain is built from TRBV9 and TRBJ1-2; no firm D call. The V end was cut by 3 bases, the J end by 3 bases, with 24 bases between. Germline lookup yields CDR1 SGDLS and CDR2 YYNGEE. This CDR3 spans 18 amino acids. The CDR3 is CASSGLTNRPQPDYGYTF. The CDR3 DNA reads as TGTGCCAGCAGCGGATTAACAAACCGACCCCAACCGGACTATGGCTACACCTTC.

V gene TRBV14 combines with J gene TRBJ1-2; D unclear. Trimming cost V 1 base and J 1 base, with 16 bases left between them. From germline, CDR1 is SGHDN and CDR2 FVKESK. The CDR3 consists of 17 residues. The CDR3, as DNA: TGTGCCAGCAGCCAAGTCGGGCTCCATGACAATAACTATGGCTACACCTTC. Its protein product is CASSQVGLHDNNYGYTF. Full variable domain (remainder filled in from reference TRBV14 and TRBJ1-2): EAGVTQFPSHSVIEKGQTVTLRCDPISGHDNLYWYRRVMGKEIKFLLHFVKESKQDESGMPNNRFLAERTGGTYSTLKVQPAELEDSGVYFCASSQVGLHDNNYGYTFGSGTRLTVV.

The V call is TRBV6-4, the J call TRBJ1-5; possibly TRBD1 for D (6 bases). The V gene's germline CDR1 is MRHNA and CDR2 SNTAGT. Trimming cost V 2 bases and J 5 bases, with 22 bases left between them. The CDR3 is made up of 18 amino acids. In DNA, the CDR3 is TGTGCCAGCAGTGACCTAGACAGGATAGATCGGGGATATCAGCCCCAGCATTTT. Its translation: CASSDLDRIDRGYQPQHF.

The V call is TRBV11-2, the J call TRBJ2-7, with no clear D. The CDR3 loop spans 12 amino acids. Trimming left V 0 bases short and J 5 bases short, with 5 bases between. Germline V gene lookup returns CDR1 SGHAT and CDR2 FQNNGV. The CDR3 nucleotides are TGTGCCAGCAGCTTAGAGTACCACGAGCAGTACTTC. It yields the protein CASSLEYHEQYF.

A word on this clone: In the same sample, other DNA sequences code for this CDR3. V usage is TRBV4-3 and J usage is TRBJ2-1; D is ambiguous. Germline CDR1 and CDR2: LGHNA and YSLEER. The CDR3 has 14 residues. V was cut by 0 bases and J by 5 bases, with 8 bases left in between. CDR3 DNA sequence: TGCGCCAGCAGCCAAGATCGATGGGACAATGAGCAGTTCTTC. The encoded protein is CASSQDRWDNEQFF.

The chain uses TRBV5-1 and TRBJ1-2; weak D call: TRBD1 (6 bases). The V end lost 4 bases, the J end lost 2 bases, and 15 bases lay between the germline ends. The CDR3 extends over 15 amino acids. Germline V gives CDR1 SGHRS, CDR2 YFSETQ. CDR3 residues: CASSEGGKLNYGYTF. The CDR3 DNA follows: TGCGCCAGCAGCGAGGGGGGCAAGTTAAACTATGGCTACACCTTC.

The chain links TRBV28 to TRBJ2-1; tentatively, D is TRBD1 (5 bases). V was pared by 4 bases and J by 1 base, with 17 bases between. Germline V gene lookup returns CDR1 MDHEN and CDR2 SYDVKM. CDR3 size: 17 residues. The DNA of the CDR3 is TGTGCCAGCAGTTCAAGGGGAATCACCCTGTCCTACAATGAGCAGTTCTTC. This codes for CASSSRGITLSYNEQFF.

The rearrangement joins TRBV27 to TRBJ1-6; maybe TRBD1 (6 bases). Germline lookup yields CDR1 MNHEY and CDR2 SMNVEV (reference sequence). This CDR3 comprises 12 residues. Between the trimmed V and J ends, which lost 7 bases and 9 bases, there was a span of 10 bases. The CDR3 sequence is CASTGGASPLHF. CDR3 bases: TGTGCCAGCACGGGGGGCGCTTCACCCCTCCACTTT.

About this clone itself: The same CDR3 can be traced to other DNA sequences in this sample. The chain couples TRBV19 to TRBJ1-1, with D unclear. Between the trimmed V and J ends, which lost 3 bases and 5 bases, there was a span of 7 bases. CDR1 and CDR2 from the germline V gene are LNHDA and SQIVND (reference sequence). CDR3 length equals 12 residues. The CDR3 protein is CASSIGSTEAFF. CDR3 DNA: TGTGCCAGTAGTATTGGATCAACTGAAGCTTTCTTT.

The chain is built from TRBV27 and TRBJ2-7; D gene unclear. The germline V and J ends were trimmed by 6 bases and 6 bases, with 12 bases remaining between them. The CDR3 totals 12 residues. Looked up from germline, CDR1 is MNHEY and CDR2 is SMNVEV (reference sequence). The CDR3 bases are TGTGCCAGCAGCCCTTGGGATGGCGAGCAGTACTTC. This translates into CASSPWDGEQYF.

Remarks on this clone: Germline is not matched at one junction end, which may reflect a read error. The gene calls are TRBV5-5 and TRBJ2-2; D uncertain. The CDR3 has 13 amino acids. CDR1 is SGHKS and CDR2 is YYEKEE in the germline V gene (reference sequence). The chain's CDR3 is CASSLDGTGELFF. DNA of the CDR3: TGTGCCAGCAGTTTGGACGGGACCGGGGAGCTGTTTTTT.